This passage covers 30 T cell receptor beta chains from one sample sequenced in a study of blood T cell repertoires in COVID-19. This table comes from immunoSEQ multiplex PCR, and its TCRdb copy is limited to in-frame clones, with some not included. This table holds about 210,000 clones, over 75% found once. The material sequenced was PBMCs or T cells enriched from blood (not recorded which). The source is a man aged 25 to 40 with acute COVID-19.

The chain has TRBV5-1 and TRBJ2-1; tentatively, D is TRBD2 (5 bases). The length of the CDR3 is 14 residues. CDR1 is SGHRS, CDR2 YFSETQ, per germline. V dropped 4 bases and J dropped 10 bases, with 18 bases sitting between them. The CDR3 loop reads CASSTLALEGEQFF. In DNA form, the CDR3 reads TGCGCCAGCAGCACCCTAGCACTAGAGGGCGAGCAGTTCTTC.

The chain joins TRBV12-2 to TRBJ1-1. TRBV12-2 is a documented pseudogene. The CDR3 sequence is 14 residues long. The CDR3 is CASRPVRGGTEAFF. CDR3 nucleotide sequence: TGTGCAAGTCGCCCAGTAAGGGGGGGGACTGAAGCTTTCTTT.

The rearrangement uses TRBV23-1 and TRBJ1-5; weak D call: TRBD1 (6 bases). TRBV23-1 is placed among ORFs of uncertain function. The CDR3 is 15 amino acids. Trimming took off 4 bases at V and 0 bases at J, with 10 bases between the two ends. Here the CDR3 reads CASSPRTASNQPQHF. CDR3 sequence (DNA): TGCGCCAGCAGTCCCAGGACAGCTAGCAATCAGCCCCAGCATTTT.

The rearrangement joins TRBV29-1 to TRBJ1-5, with D maybe TRBD1 (6 bases). Per germline, CDR1 SQVTM and CDR2 ANQGSEA. Between the trimmed V and J ends, which lost 4 bases and 5 bases, there was a span of 12 bases. The CDR3 contains 13 residues. The DNA for the CDR3 is TGCAGCGTTGTTGCAGGGGCGCATCAGCCCCAGCATTTT. As protein: CSVVAGAHQPQHF.

The genes are TRBV5-4 and TRBJ1-4; TRBD1 aligns across 7 bases. Germline CDR1 reads SGHNT; CDR2 reads YYREEE (reference sequence). With V trimmed by 0 bases and J by 7 bases, 3 bases remained unmatched. This CDR3 comprises 14 residues. CDR3 protein: CASSLGQGLEKLFF. DNA of the CDR3: TGTGCCAGCAGCTTGGGACAGGGTCTTGAAAAACTGTTTTTT.

The chain employs TRBV7-2 and TRBJ1-5; D remains unclear. V lost 3 bases to trimming and J lost 0 bases, with 9 bases between them. From germline, CDR1 is SGHTA and CDR2 FQGNSA. There are 15 residues in the CDR3. CDR3 sequence: CASSFVLYSNQPQHF. The CDR3 coding sequence is TGTGCCAGCAGCTTTGTACTCTATAGCAATCAGCCCCAGCATTTT.

The gene calls are TRBV3-1 (or the pseudogene TRBV3-2) and TRBJ2-1; 10 nucleotides agree with TRBD2. The V gene's germline CDR1 is LGHDT and CDR2 YNNKEL (reference sequence). The CDR3 has 17 amino acids. V trimming: 0 bases; J trimming: 6 bases; junction bases outside the gene matches: 8. CDR3 sequence (DNA): TGTGCCAGCAGCCAAGAGAAGAGAGCGGGGGGGATCAATGAGCAGTTCTTC. Translated: CASSQEKRAGGINEQFF.

The chain recombines TRBV9 with TRBJ1-1; D is perhaps TRBD1 (5 bases). V lost 4 bases and J 6 bases, leaving 16 bases between the germline ends. CDR1 is SGDLS, CDR2 YYNGEE, per germline. The length of the CDR3 is 14 residues. CDR3 bases: TGTGCCAGCAGCCAATCGGGGGGAGGGGCTGAAGCTTTCTTT. The encoded protein is CASSQSGGGAEAFF.

The J gene is TRBJ1-6, the V gene TRBV6-4; D remains unclear. Germline CDR1 and CDR2: MRHNA and SNTAGT. The CDR3 totals 15 residues. V shed 4 bases and J shed 9 bases, with 16 bases lying between them. CDR3 loop: CASSATPEVSSPLHF. The CDR3 coding sequence is TGTGCCAGCAGTGCAACGCCCGAGGTGTCTTCACCCCTCCACTTT.

The CDR3 sequence: CASSENQGGYEQYF. CDR3 nucleotide sequence: TGCGCCAGCAGTGAGAACCAGGGTGGGTACGAGCAGTACTTC. V usage is TRBV10-1 and J usage is TRBJ2-7; weak D call: TRBD1 (5 bases). Trimming left V 2 bases short and J 4 bases short, with 12 bases between. CDR1 and CDR2 (germline): WNHNN, SYGVQD (reference sequence). This CDR3 is 14 amino acids long.

This chain links TRBV15 with TRBJ1-1; D unclear. Germline values: CDR1 LNHNV, CDR2 YYDKDF (reference sequence). Deletions cut 1 base from V and 5 bases from J, with 8 bases between. CDR3 length: 13 residues. CDR3 region: CATSRAPGTEAFF. DNA of the CDR3: TGTGCCACCAGCAGAGCCCCGGGAACTGAAGCTTTCTTT.

V usage is TRBV28 and J usage is TRBJ2-3, with 9 bases fitting TRBD1. The J segment lost 2 bases and the V segment lost 5 bases, leaving 5 bases of the junction unmatched. Germline loops: CDR1 MDHEN, CDR2 SYDVKM. The CDR3 extends over 15 amino acids. Here the CDR3 reads CASSPTGGDTDTQYF. CDR3 DNA sequence: TGTGCCAGCAGTCCCACAGGGGGCGACACAGATACGCAGTATTTT.

V and J are TRBV11-2 and TRBJ2-7, with D possibly matching TRBD1 (6 bases). The length of the CDR3 is 18 residues. V lost 5 bases, J lost 0 bases, and 23 bases lay in between. CDR1 and CDR2 from the germline V gene are SGHAT and FQNNGV. The CDR3 spells CASSASPRDTSISYEQYF. The CDR3, as DNA: TGTGCCAGCAGCGCGTCACCCCGGGACACATCGATCTCCTACGAGCAGTACTTC.

The chain employs TRBV29-1 and TRBJ2-7; D is ambiguous. V dropped 4 bases and J dropped 3 bases, with 16 bases sitting between them. Germline CDR1 SQVTM, CDR2 ANQGSEA. This CDR3 is built from 14 residues. The CDR3 DNA reads TGCAGCGTTGGTGGCAGAGGAACCATCTACGAGCAGTACTTC. The encoded protein is CSVGGRGTIYEQYF.

J is TRBJ1-4 and V is TRBV28; D gene ambiguous. This CDR3 is built from 13 residues. CDR1 is MDHEN and CDR2 is SYDVKM in the germline V gene. Trimming removed 7 bases from V and 8 bases from J, with 14 bases in between. The CDR3 nucleotides read TGTGCCAGCACTGAATTTAGCGTGGAAAAACTGTTTTTT. This gives the protein CASTEFSVEKLFF.

This clone has a handful of counts. The genes are TRBV2 and TRBJ2-2, with 10 bases identical to TRBD1. CDR1 SNHLY and CDR2 FYNNEI come from the germline V gene. Trimming cost V 6 bases and J 5 bases; bases outside gene matches: 6. This CDR3 region has 15 residues. The CDR3 nucleotides are TGTGCCAGCAGCCCGACAGGGGGCATGACCGGGGAGCTGTTTTTT. Amino acids: CASSPTGGMTGELFF.

This clone has only a few counts. V usage is TRBV6-5 and J usage is TRBJ2-1; D might be TRBD1 (6 bases). The V and J ends lost 5 bases and 8 bases respectively, with 16 bases between them. In germline, CDR1 is MNHEY, CDR2 SVGAGI. CDR3 length: 14 residues. The CDR3 DNA sequence: TGTGCCAGCAGTCCAAGCATCAGGGGCGATGAGCAGTTCTTC. Translated, it gives CASSPSIRGDEQFF.

This clone turned up a few times. The chain recombines TRBV7-9 with TRBJ2-2; D may be TRBD1 (6 bases). The V end was cut by 7 bases, the J end by 7 bases, with 13 bases between. CDR3 length equals 13 residues. The germline gives CDR1 SEHNR, CDR2 FQNEAQ (reference sequence). The CDR3 protein is CASNVQGDGELFF. CDR3 in DNA: TGTGCCAGCAATGTACAGGGTGACGGGGAGCTGTTTTTT.

The rearrangement joins TRBV4-1 to TRBJ2-7, with D perhaps TRBD2 (7 bases). The CDR3 loop spans 15 amino acids. Trimming left V 4 bases short and J 0 bases short, with 13 bases between. The germline gives CDR1 MGHRA, CDR2 YSYEKL. CDR3: CASSPEGGGSYEQYF. Written as DNA, the CDR3 is TGCGCCAGCAGCCCTGAGGGGGGGGGCTCCTACGAGCAGTACTTC.

This clone was found once. V is TRBV30 and J is TRBJ1-4; 7 nucleotides agree with TRBD1. V shed 4 bases and J 7 bases; nucleotides not matched to a gene: 3. CDR1 is GTSNPN and CDR2 is SVGIG in the germline V gene (reference sequence). The CDR3 has 12 residues. The CDR3 is CAWKAGGEKLFF. The CDR3 DNA follows: TGTGCCTGGAAGGCAGGGGGTGAAAAACTGTTTTTT.

This rearrangement joins TRBV7-2 to TRBJ1-1, with 7 positions matching TRBD1. J gave up 4 bases and V 6 bases, and 11 bases lay outside the gene matches. CDR1 SGHTA and CDR2 FQGNSA come from the germline V gene. The CDR3 has 15 residues. The CDR3 DNA is TGTGCCAGCAGATTCCAAGGGGGCTTGGGCACTGAAGCTTTCTTT. Translation: CASRFQGGLGTEAFF.

About this clone itself: Other DNA sequences in the sample encode the same CDR3. V usage is TRBV5-1 and J usage is TRBJ1-1, with TRBD1 as a possible D gene (5 bases). CDR1 SGHRS and CDR2 YFSETQ come from the germline V gene. The ends were cut back, 5 bases at V and 0 bases at J, with 11 bases in the middle. The CDR3 consists of 14 residues. For the CDR3, the DNA is TGCGCCAGCAGTTGGGGGGAGTTGAACACTGAAGCTTTCTTT. This sequence encodes CASSWGELNTEAFF.

V gene TRBV5-1 combines with J gene TRBJ2-5; TRBD2 matches at 8 bases. The CDR3 has 17 residues. Germline V gene sequence: CDR1 SGHRS, CDR2 YFSETQ. The V and J ends lost 3 bases and 4 bases, in that order; junction bases with no gene match: 14. CDR3 residues: CASSSQTRAGGRETQYF. The DNA for the CDR3 is TGCGCCAGCAGCTCCCAGACTAGGGCGGGGGGCCGAGAGACCCAGTACTTC.

This chain uses TRBV11-3 with TRBJ2-3; TRBD2 matches at 16 bases. The CDR3 runs 16 residues. V trimming: 5 bases; J trimming: 4 bases; junction bases outside the gene matches: 3. The germline gives CDR1 SGHNT, CDR2 YENEEA. The chain's CDR3 is CASSMGLAGGADTQYF. CDR3 coding DNA: TGTGCCAGCAGCATGGGACTAGCGGGGGGGGCAGATACGCAGTATTTT.

This clone was observed a few times. The chain links TRBV15 to TRBJ2-2; 14 positions match TRBD2. The CDR3 has 20 amino acids. The V gene's germline CDR1 is LNHNV and CDR2 YYDKDF (reference sequence). V lost 2 bases, J lost 1 base, and 9 bases stayed unmatched. CDR3 nucleotides: TGTGCCACCAGCAGACCATCCGGGACTAGCGGGGGAGTGAACACCGGGGAGCTGTTTTTT. It translates to CATSRPSGTSGGVNTGELFF.

The chain combines TRBV6-5 with TRBJ1-1, with D maybe TRBD1 (5 bases). This CDR3 spans 12 amino acids. From germline, CDR1 is MNHEY and CDR2 SVGAGI. The germline V and J ends were trimmed by 4 bases and 6 bases, with 9 bases remaining between them. CDR3 amino acids: CASSSQGSEAFF. The CDR3 DNA sequence: TGTGCCAGCAGTTCCCAGGGATCTGAAGCTTTCTTT.

Only one count was recorded for this clone. This rearrangement joins TRBV5-1 to TRBJ2-2; 10 bases are shared with TRBD1. The CDR3 totals 15 residues. Losses at the gene ends were 5 bases for V and 6 bases for J; bases not matched to a gene: 7. Germline CDR1 and CDR2: SGHRS and YFSETQ. The CDR3 is CASRPSGTGAGELFF. The CDR3 DNA sequence: TGCGCCAGCAGACCTTCCGGGACAGGGGCCGGGGAGCTGTTTTTT.

The chain couples TRBV28 to TRBJ1-5; 10 bases align to TRBD1. Germline V gene data show CDR1 as MDHEN and CDR2 as SYDVKM. After removal of 0 bases from V and 6 bases from J, the junction contained 8 bases not matched to a gene. The CDR3 loop spans 17 amino acids. The CDR3 region is CASSLWRTGGVGQPQHF. CDR3 nucleotide sequence: TGTGCCAGCAGTTTATGGAGGACAGGGGGAGTCGGTCAGCCCCAGCATTTT.

This clone was detected a few times. The chain recombines TRBV7-9 with TRBJ2-3; 12 bases are a match to TRBD2. The trim removed 5 bases at V and 7 bases at J, leaving 4 bases unmatched. The V gene's germline CDR1 is SEHNR and CDR2 FQNEAQ (reference sequence). This CDR3 contains 14 residues. CDR3 bases: TGTGCCAGCAGCCCTAGCGGGGGGGTATATACGCAGTATTTT. The encoded protein is CASSPSGGVYTQYF.

The V call is TRBV19, the J call TRBJ1-6; D perhaps matches TRBD1 (5 bases). Germline V CDR1 and CDR2: LNHDA, SQIVND (reference sequence). V lost 6 bases, J lost 0 bases, and 12 bases lay in between. This CDR3 contains 16 residues. DNA for the CDR3: TGTGCCAGTAGAAAGGACACAAGCTCCTATAATTCACCCCTCCACTTT. Amino acids: CASRKDTSSYNSPLHF. The full variable domain, with the rest looked up from reference TRBV19 and TRBJ1-6, is DGGITQSPKYLFRKEGQNVTLSCEQNLNHDAMYWYRQDPGQGLRLIYYSQIVNDFQKGDIAEGYSVSREKKESFPLTVTSAQKNPTAFYLCASRKDTSSYNSPLHFGNGTRLTVT.